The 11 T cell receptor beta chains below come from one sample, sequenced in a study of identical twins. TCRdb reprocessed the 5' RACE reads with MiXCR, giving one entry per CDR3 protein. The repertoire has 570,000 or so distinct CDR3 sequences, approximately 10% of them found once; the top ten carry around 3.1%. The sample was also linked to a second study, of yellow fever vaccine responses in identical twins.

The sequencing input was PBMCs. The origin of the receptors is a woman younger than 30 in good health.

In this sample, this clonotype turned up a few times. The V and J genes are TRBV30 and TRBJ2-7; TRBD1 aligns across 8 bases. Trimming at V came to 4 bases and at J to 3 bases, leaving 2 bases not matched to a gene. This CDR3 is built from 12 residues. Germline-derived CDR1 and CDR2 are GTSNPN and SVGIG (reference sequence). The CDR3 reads CAWTGGGYEQYF. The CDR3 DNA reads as TGTGCCTGGACAGGGGGCGGCTACGAGCAGTACTTC.

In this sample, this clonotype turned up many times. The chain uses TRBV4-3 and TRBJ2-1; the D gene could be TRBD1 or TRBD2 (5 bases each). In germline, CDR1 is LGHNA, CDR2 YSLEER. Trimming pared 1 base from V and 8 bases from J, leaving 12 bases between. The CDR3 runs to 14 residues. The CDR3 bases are TGCGCCAGCAGCCAAGGGGACGGCCGGGATGAGCAGTTCTTC. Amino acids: CASSQGDGRDEQFF.

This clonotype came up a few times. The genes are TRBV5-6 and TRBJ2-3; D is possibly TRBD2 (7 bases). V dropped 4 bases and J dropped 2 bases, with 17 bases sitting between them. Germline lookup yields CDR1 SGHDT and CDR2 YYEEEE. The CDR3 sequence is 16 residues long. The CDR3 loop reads CASSPRGREITDTQYF. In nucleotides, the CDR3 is TGTGCCAGCAGCCCCCGGGGGCGGGAGATCACAGATACGCAGTATTTT.

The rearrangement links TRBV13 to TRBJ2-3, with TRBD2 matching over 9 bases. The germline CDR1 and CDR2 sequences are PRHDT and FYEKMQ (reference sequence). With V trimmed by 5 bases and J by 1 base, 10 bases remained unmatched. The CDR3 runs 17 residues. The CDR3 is CASSLGAGGARTDTQYF. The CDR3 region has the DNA TGTGCCAGCAGCCTCGGGGCGGGGGGGGCCCGCACAGATACGCAGTATTTT.

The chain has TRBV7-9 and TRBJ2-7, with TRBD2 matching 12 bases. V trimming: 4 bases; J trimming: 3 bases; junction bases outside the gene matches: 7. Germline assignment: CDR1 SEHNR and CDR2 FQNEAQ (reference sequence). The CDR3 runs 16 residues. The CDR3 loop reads CASSSQTSGGYYEQYF. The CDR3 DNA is TGTGCCAGCAGCTCACAGACTAGCGGGGGATACTACGAGCAGTACTTC.

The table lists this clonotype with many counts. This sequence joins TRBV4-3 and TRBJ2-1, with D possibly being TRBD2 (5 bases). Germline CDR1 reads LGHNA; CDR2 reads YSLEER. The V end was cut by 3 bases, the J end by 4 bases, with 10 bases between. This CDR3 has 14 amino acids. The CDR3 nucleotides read TGCGCCAGCAGCCACGTGGGCGGGTACAATGAGCAGTTCTTC. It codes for CASSHVGGYNEQFF.

CDR3 residues: CASSLPSGGGGGTDTQYF. The DNA for the CDR3 is TGTGCCAGCAGCTTACCTAGCGGGGGAGGGGGAGGCACAGATACGCAGTATTTT. The chain couples TRBV7-8 to TRBJ2-3, with 10 bases that match TRBD2. The ends lost 2 bases at V and 1 base at J; junction bases unmatched: 9. Germline V gene sequence: CDR1 SGHVS, CDR2 FQNEAQ. The CDR3 is made up of 18 amino acids.

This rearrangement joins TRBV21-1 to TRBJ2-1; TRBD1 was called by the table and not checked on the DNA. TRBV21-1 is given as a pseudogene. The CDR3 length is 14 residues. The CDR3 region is CASSKGTETNEQFF. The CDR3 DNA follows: TGTGCCAGCAGCAAAGGGACAGAGACAAATGAGCAGTTCTTC.

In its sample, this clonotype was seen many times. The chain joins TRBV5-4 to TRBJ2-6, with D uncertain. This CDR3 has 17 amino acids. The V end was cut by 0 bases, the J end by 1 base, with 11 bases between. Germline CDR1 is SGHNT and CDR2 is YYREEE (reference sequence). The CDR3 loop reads CASSLDRISSGANVLTF. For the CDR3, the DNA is TGTGCCAGCAGCTTGGATCGCATATCTTCTGGGGCCAACGTCCTGACTTTC.

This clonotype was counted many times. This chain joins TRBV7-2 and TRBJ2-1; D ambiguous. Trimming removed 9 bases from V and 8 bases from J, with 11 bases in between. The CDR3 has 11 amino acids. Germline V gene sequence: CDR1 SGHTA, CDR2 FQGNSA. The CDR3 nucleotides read TGTGCCAGTACACTACGCCATGAGCAGTTCTTC. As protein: CASTLRHEQFF.

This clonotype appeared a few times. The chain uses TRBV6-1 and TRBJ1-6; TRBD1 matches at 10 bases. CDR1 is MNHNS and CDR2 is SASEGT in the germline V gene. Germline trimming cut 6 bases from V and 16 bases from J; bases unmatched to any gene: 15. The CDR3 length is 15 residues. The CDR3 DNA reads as TGTGCCAGCAGCCTCGCTGAGACAGGGGGCTTCGAACTCCACTTT. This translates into CASSLAETGGFELHF.